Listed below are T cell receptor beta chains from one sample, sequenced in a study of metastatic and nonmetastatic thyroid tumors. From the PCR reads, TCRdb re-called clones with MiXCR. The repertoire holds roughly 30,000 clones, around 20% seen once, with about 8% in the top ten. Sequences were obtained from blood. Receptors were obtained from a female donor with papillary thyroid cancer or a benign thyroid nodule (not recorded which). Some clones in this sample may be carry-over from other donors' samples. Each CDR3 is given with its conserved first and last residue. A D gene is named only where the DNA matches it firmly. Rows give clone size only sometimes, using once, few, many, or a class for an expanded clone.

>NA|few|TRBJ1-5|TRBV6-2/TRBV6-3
TGTGCCAGCAGTACCCCTAGGGGTATGGGTCAGCCCCAGCATTTT
CASSTPRGMGQPQHF
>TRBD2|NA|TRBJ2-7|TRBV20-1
TGCAGTGCTCCACTAGCGGGGGGGTTGCAGTACTTC
CSAPLAGGLQYF
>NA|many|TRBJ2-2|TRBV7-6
TGTGCCAGCAGCTCGCAGACGAAATACACCGGGGAGCTGTTTTTT
CASSSQTKYTGELFF
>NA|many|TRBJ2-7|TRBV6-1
TGTGCCAGCAGTGAATATGAAACGTTGGGCGAGCAGTACTTC
CASSEYETLGEQYF
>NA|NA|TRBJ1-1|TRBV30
TGTGCCTGGAGTGTACTGGTGAACACTGAAGCTTTCTTT
CAWSVLVNTEAFF
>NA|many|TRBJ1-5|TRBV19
TGTGCCAGTAGTATCAGGGACCGAGGCAATCAGCCCCAGCATTTT
CASSIRDRGNQPQHF
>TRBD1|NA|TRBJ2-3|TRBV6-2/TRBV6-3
TGTGCCAGCAGTTACAATCTTCGGACAGGGGGCTCTGGGAGCACAGATACGCAGTATTTT
CASSYNLRTGGSGSTDTQYF
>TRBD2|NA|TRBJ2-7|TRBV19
TGTGCCAGTAGTATGAAGCGGGAGGCGTCCTACGATCAGTACTTC
CASSMKREASYDQYF
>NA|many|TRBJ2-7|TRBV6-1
TGTGCCAGCAGTTCCCGGGCCTTCTCCTACGAGCAGTACTTC
CASSSRAFSYEQYF
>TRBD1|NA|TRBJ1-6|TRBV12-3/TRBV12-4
TGTGCCAGCAGTCCGACAGGGATCAACACACCCCTCAACTTT
CASSPTGINTPLNF
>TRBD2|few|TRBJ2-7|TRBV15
TGTGCCACCAGCACACTGTTGGGACTAGCTCACGAGCAGTACTTC
CATSTLLGLAHEQYF
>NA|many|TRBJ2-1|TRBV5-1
TGCGCCAGCAGCTTTAGACAGGGAGGTAGATCCTACAATGAGCAGTTCTTC
CASSFRQGGRSYNEQFF
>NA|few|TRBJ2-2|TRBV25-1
TGTGCCAGCAGCGATACAGGATCGGACACCGGGGAGCTGTTTTTT
CASSDTGSDTGELFF
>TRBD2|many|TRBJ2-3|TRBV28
TGTGCCAGCAGTTTAGGCGGCAGCGGGGGTTCGGATACGCAGTATTTT
CASSLGGSGGSDTQYF
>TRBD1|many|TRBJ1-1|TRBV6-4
TGTGCCAGCAGTGCACTCGGGACAGGGCTTAGTGCGGGGAGCACTGAAGCTTTCTTT
CASSALGTGLSAGSTEAFF
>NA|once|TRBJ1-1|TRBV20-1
TGCAGTGCCCCACACCCCGAAGCGAACACTGAAGCTTTCTTT
CSAPHPEANTEAFF
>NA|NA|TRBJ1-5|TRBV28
TGTGCCACCAGGCTGGGACGCAGTCATCAGCCCCAGCAGTTT
CATRLGRSHQPQQF
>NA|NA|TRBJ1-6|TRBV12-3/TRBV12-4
TGTGCCAGCAGGAGCAGGTCAAATTCACCCCTCCACTTT
CASRSRSNSPLHF